The sequence of this T cell receptor beta chain was determined in a study of CD4 T cells in relation to SARS-CoV-2 and coronaviruses. Sequenced by immunoSEQ multiplex PCR; TCRdb stores in-frame clones only, minus some. The repertoire holds about 38,000 clones, with over 75% as singletons. Sequencing was carried out using memory CD4+ T cells from PBMCs. This sequence originates from an adult with COVID-19.

CDR3 region: CASSGGTAQPQHF. The CDR3 nucleotides read TGTGCCAGCAGTGGTGGGACTGCCCAGCCCCAGCATTTT. The J gene is TRBJ1-5, the V gene TRBV2; possible D gene TRBD1, 5 bases. Germline CDR1 reads SNHLY; CDR2 reads FYNNEI. The CDR3 totals 13 residues. Trimming left V 4 bases short and J 7 bases short, with 11 bases between.